This TCR beta chain derives from a study of cytomegalovirus exposure and HLA in healthy donors. Trimming cost V 5 bases and J 5 bases; bases outside gene matches: 12. The germline gives CDR1 MRHNA, CDR2 SNTAGT. This CDR3 contains 15 residues. 60 Vbeta and 13 Jbeta primers were used in PCR. Sequenced by immunoSEQ multiplex PCR; TCRdb stores in-frame clones only, minus some. This table holds about 90,000 clones, roughly 66% found once. Sequencing was carried out using PBMCs. The TCR was taken from a man aged 30 to 45 in good health and CMV-seronegative. The genes are TRBV6-4 and TRBJ2-7; 7 bases line up with TRBD2. The CDR3 sequence: CASSFTSAEGHEQYF. For the CDR3, the DNA is TGTGCCAGCAGTTTTACTAGCGCCGAGGGCCACGAGCAGTACTTC.